The clone carrying this TCR beta chain was counted ten times or more. Its antigen is unknown. This record comes from a study of T cell repertoires in cytomegalovirus infection. As for the study in general: Matching HLA type and CMV infection were both indicated by public TCR beta signatures.

Each CDR3 protein is one row after TCRdb ran MiXCR on the reads. The top ten hold 20% to 30% of the sample, which has fewer than 200,000 distinct CDR3 sequences, about a fifth seen once. Overall study findings and caveats: The response measured ex vivo was dominated by TCR beta clonotypes (HLA-C-restricted and CMV-specific).

This clonotype was sampled from a human donor in good health (CMV status not recorded). Some clones in this sample may be carry-over from other donors' samples. The starting material was CD8+ T cells from cultured PBMCs, obtained from culture after CMV antigen stimulation.

The CDR3 here is CASSYEPGTGGEKLFF. For the CDR3, the DNA is TGTGCCAGCAGTTACGAACCCGGGACAGGGGGTGAAAAACTGTTTTTT. This chain links TRBV6-5 with TRBJ1-4, with TRBD1 identical over 11 bases. V dropped 2 bases and J dropped 7; count of bases not matched to a gene: 6. The CDR3 extends over 16 amino acids. Per germline, CDR1 MNHEY and CDR2 SVGAGI.